The source of this T cell receptor (beta chain) is a study of T cells in Graves' hyperthyroidism and ophthalmopathy. From RNA transcripts, TCR beta CDR3 regions were amplified. HTBI primers were used for first-round RT-PCR of the TCR CDR3. TCRdb used MiXCR to reprocess the multiplex PCR reads, holding one entry per CDR3 protein. The sample shows 600,000 or so distinct CDR3 sequences, about 16% of them seen only once. Sequencing input: blood. This TCR derives from a woman aged 25 to 45 with Graves' hyperthyroidism.

CDR3 sequence reads: CASSPPHTGTLNTGELFF. CDR3 DNA sequence: TGCGCCAGCAGCCCCCCCCATACCGGGACACTCAACACCGGGGAGCTGTTTTTT. This chain links TRBV4-1 with TRBJ2-2, with D possibly matching TRBD1 (6 bases). Trimming left V 4 bases short and J 2 bases short, with 20 bases between. This CDR3 has 18 amino acids. CDR1 and CDR2 from the germline V gene are MGHRA and YSYEKL.